A selection of T cell receptor beta chains follows, all from one sample in a study of immune evolution from preneoplasia to lung adenocarcinoma. Assay: immunoSEQ multiplex PCR; the TCRdb copy retains only in-frame clones and omits some. This table has 10,000 or so clones, 79% appearing once. Sequences were obtained from FFPE minimally invasive lung adenocarcinoma tissue. The source is a donor aged 70 or over with lung adenocarcinoma. Each CDR3 is given with its conserved first and last residue. The D gene is left open where the match is weak. Clone size is not always given. Where it is, it says once, few, many or a class for expanded clones.

TRBV6-6,TRBD2,TRBJ2-7,-,CASSETSGLTEQYF,TGTGCCAGCAGCGAGACTAGCGGCCTAACGGAGCAGTACTTC
TRBV4-1,TRBD2,TRBJ2-2,-,CASSQDAAGGRGELFF,TGCGCCAGCAGCCAAGACGCGGCGGGAGGGAGAGGGGAGCTGTTTTTT
TRBV2,TRBD2,TRBJ2-2,-,CASSEVAGGPNTGELFF,TGTGCCAGCAGTGAAGTAGCGGGAGGCCCGAACACCGGGGAGCTGTTTTTT
TRBV28,TRBD2,TRBJ2-1,-,CASSRTSGAYNEQFF,TGTGCCAGCAGTAGAACTAGCGGGGCCTACAATGAGCAGTTCTTC
TRBV6-4,-,TRBJ2-1,-,CASSEAPGNEQFF,TGTGCCAGCAGTGAGGCGCCTGGGAATGAGCAGTTCTTC
TRBV28,TRBD1,TRBJ1-3,few,CASADPTGLGNTIYF,TGTGCCAGCGCCGACCCGACAGGGCTTGGAAACACCATATATTTT
TRBV5-4,-,TRBJ1-5,-,CASSVQGSNQPQHF,TGTGCCAGCAGCGTACAGGGTAGCAATCAGCCCCAGCATTTT
TRBV5-1,-,TRBJ2-3,-,CASSGLQRSQKGGDTQYF,TGCGCCAGCAGCGGATTACAGCGGAGCCAAAAGGGGGGAGATACGCAGTATTTT
TRBV28,TRBD1,TRBJ1-4,once,CASRAGGFQGAREKLFF,TGTGCCAGCAGAGCAGGGGGCTTCCAGGGGGCGAGGGAAAAACTGTTTTTT
TRBV7-9,-,TRBJ2-5,-,CASSLSPTQYETQYF,TGTGCCAGCAGCTTAAGCCCCACCCAATACGAGACCCAGTACTTC
TRBV7-2,-,TRBJ2-3,-,CASSLGVHTDTQYF,TGTGCCAGCAGCCTCGGGGTGCACACAGATACGCAGTATTTT
TRBV19,-,TRBJ1-5,-,CASSMRGFDQPQHF,TGTGCCAGTAGTATGAGGGGATTCGATCAGCCCCAGCATTTT
TRBV6-4,-,TRBJ2-7,-,CASSDSPPDGLEQYF,TGTGCCAGCAGTGACTCCCCCCCGGACGGGCTCGAGCAGTACTTC
TRBV19,TRBD1,TRBJ1-5,medium-sized,CASSRTQGAGQPQHF,TGTGCCAGTAGTAGAACTCAGGGGGCAGGTCAGCCCCAGCATTTT
TRBV30,TRBD2,TRBJ2-3,-,CARSGRAWDTQYF,TGTGCCCGTAGCGGGAGGGCCTGGGATACGCAGTATTTT
TRBV5-4,-,TRBJ2-6,-,CASSLYRGSGANVLTF,TGTGCCAGCAGCTTGTATCGGGGCTCTGGGGCCAACGTCCTGACTTTC
TRBV30,TRBD1,TRBJ1-2,-,CAWNRQGSYGYTF,TGTGCCTGGAACCGACAGGGGAGCTATGGCTACACCTTC
TRBV4-2,TRBD1,TRBJ1-1,-,CASSQGGQGGFSQAFF,TGTGCCAGCAGCCAAGGGGGACAGGGGGGTTTCTCCCAAGCTTTCTTT
TRBV30,-,TRBJ2-2,-,CAWRGDAGELFF,TGTGCCTGGAGAGGGGACGCCGGGGAGCTGTTTTTT
TRBV4-2,TRBD1,TRBJ2-2,-,CASSQGTGGNTGELFF,TGTGCCAGCAGCCAAGGGACAGGGGGCAACACCGGGGAGCTGTTTTTT
TRBV7-9,TRBD1,TRBJ2-1,once,CASSALTGANEQFF,TGTGCCAGCAGCGCCTTGACAGGGGCCAATGAGCAGTTCTTC
TRBV28,-,TRBJ2-3,-,CASIPLPGGRGTDTQYF,TGTGCCAGCATCCCTCTCCCCGGGGGAAGAGGGACAGATACGCAGTATTTT
TRBV6-1,-,TRBJ1-1,-,CASSEVEGTEAFF,TGTGCCAGCAGTGAAGTTGAGGGAACTGAAGCTTTCTTT
TRBV5-1,TRBD2,TRBJ2-2,once,CASSTGLAGGRTGELFF,TGCGCCAGCAGCACGGGACTAGCGGGAGGTCGGACCGGGGAGCTGTTTTTT
TRBV6-5,-,TRBJ1-4,-,CASSPTGWGREKLFF,TGTGCCAGCAGTCCGACAGGTTGGGGTCGTGAAAAACTGTTTTTT
TRBV25-1,-,TRBJ1-1,-,CASSGVSRTEAFF,TGTGCCAGCAGTGGGGTCTCTAGGACTGAAGCTTTCTTT
TRBV15,-,TRBJ2-3,-,CATSREFGPTDTQYF,TGTGCCACCAGCAGAGAGTTTGGGCCCACAGATACGCAGTATTTT
TRBV10-2,TRBD1,TRBJ1-1,-,CASSGNRGWWDTEAFF,TGCGCCAGCAGTGGCAACAGGGGGTGGTGGGACACTGAAGCTTTCTTT
TRBV5-1,TRBD1,TRBJ1-1,-,CASTEGANTEAFF,TGCGCCAGCACCGAGGGGGCAAACACTGAAGCTTTCTTT
TRBV30,TRBD1,TRBJ2-7,once,CACMNPGGHEQYF,TGTGCCTGTATGAACCCAGGGGGCCACGAGCAGTACTTC
TRBV27,TRBD2,TRBJ2-3,-,CASRPGLAGVLDTQYF,TGTGCCAGCAGACCGGGACTAGCGGGAGTTCTAGATACGCAGTATTTT
TRBV11-3,TRBD2,TRBJ2-1,-,CASSLAASGANNEQFF,TGTGCCAGCAGCTTAGCGGCTAGCGGGGCGAACAATGAGCAGTTCTTC
TRBV5-1,TRBD1,TRBJ1-5,few,CASSIHRGVNQPQHF,TGCGCCAGCAGCATCCACAGGGGGGTAAATCAGCCCCAGCATTTT
TRBV18,-,TRBJ2-2,-,CASSPFPKGTGELFF,TGTGCCAGCTCACCTTTCCCCAAGGGCACCGGGGAGCTGTTTTTT
TRBV5-1,TRBD1,TRBJ1-5,-,CASSVGTGGGQPQHF,TGCGCCAGCAGCGTCGGGACAGGGGGGGGCCAGCCCCAGCATTTT
TRBV11-1,TRBD1,TRBJ1-1,-,CASSLSTGDTEAFF,TGTGCCAGCAGCTTATCGACAGGGGACACTGAAGCTTTCTTT
TRBV11-1,-,TRBJ2-7,-,CASSLVLDPSYEQYF,TGTGCCAGCAGCTTAGTACTAGATCCATCCTACGAGCAGTACTTC
TRBV5-6,-,TRBJ1-1,-,CASSLGAWVGTEAFF,TGTGCCAGCAGCTTGGGTGCATGGGTTGGCACTGAAGCTTTCTTT
TRBV27,-,TRBJ2-7,-,CASRYTGTPYEQYF,TGTGCCAGCAGATACACAGGTACTCCCTACGAGCAGTACTTC
TRBV2,-,TRBJ2-7,-,CAIQRDRSSYEQYF,TGTGCCATCCAGCGGGACAGGTCCTCCTACGAGCAGTACTTC
TRBV5-1,TRBD2,TRBJ2-3,-,CASSPNGLAGFTDTQYF,TGCGCCAGCAGCCCTAATGGACTAGCGGGGTTTACAGATACGCAGTATTTT
TRBV27,-,TRBJ1-2,medium-sized,CASRPNQQVVYGYTF,TGTGCCAGCAGACCGAACCAACAGGTTGTTTATGGCTACACCTTC
TRBV11-2,TRBD2,TRBJ2-1,-,CASSLGGGRRNEQFF,TGTGCCAGCAGCTTAGGCGGCGGGAGAAGGAATGAGCAGTTCTTC
TRBV30,-,TRBJ2-5,-,CAWSVSAETQYF,TGTGCCTGGAGTGTATCCGCGGAGACCCAGTACTTC
TRBV11-3,-,TRBJ2-1,-,CASSLEGGRSSYNEQFF,TGTGCCAGCAGCTTAGAGGGCGGCAGAAGCTCCTACAATGAGCAGTTCTTC
TRBV2,-,TRBJ1-3,-,CASSGVAGRTIYF,TGTGCCAGCAGTGGGGTGGCCGGACGCACCATATATTTT
TRBV28,-,TRBJ2-1,-,CASSLVSGGVALGNEQFF,TGTGCCAGCAGTTTAGTATCGGGTGGGGTCGCCCTTGGCAATGAGCAGTTCTTC
TRBV5-4,TRBD2,TRBJ2-3,-,CASSLRLAGDTDTQYF,TGTGCCAGCAGCCTGAGACTAGCGGGGGACACAGATACGCAGTATTTT
TRBV7-9,-,TRBJ1-1,-,CASSRDRPEAFF,TGTGCCAGCAGCCGAGACAGGCCTGAAGCTTTCTTT
TRBV6-6,-,TRBJ2-2,-,CASRTTGNTGELFF,TGTGCCAGCAGGACGACGGGTAACACCGGGGAGCTGTTTTTT
TRBV5-1,TRBD2,TRBJ2-3,few,CASSSYSSGRTDTQYF,TGCGCCAGCAGCTCGTACTCTAGCGGACGCACAGATACGCAGTATTTT
TRBV5-1,TRBD2,TRBJ2-2,-,CASSLELAGDGELFF,TGCGCCAGCAGCTTGGAACTAGCGGGAGACGGGGAGCTGTTTTTT
TRBV4-1,TRBD2,TRBJ2-2,-,CASSLRLAGGAGELFF,TGCGCCAGCAGCCTTAGACTAGCGGGAGGGGCCGGGGAGCTGTTTTTT
TRBV7-9,TRBD1,TRBJ2-5,-,CASSSTGTGQETQYF,TGTGCCAGCAGCTCGACCGGGACAGGGCAAGAGACCCAGTACTTC
TRBV5-1,-,TRBJ2-7,-,CASSLDLGSVYEQYF,TGCGCCAGCAGCTTGGATCTGGGGTCTGTTTACGAGCAGTACTTC
TRBV7-9,-,TRBJ2-3,once,CASSGTLTTDTQYF,TGTGCCAGCTCCGGGACACTAACCACAGATACGCAGTATTTT
TRBV2,-,TRBJ2-7,-,CASSVLGSHEQYF,TGTGCCAGCAGTGTACTAGGTTCCCACGAGCAGTACTTC
TRBV6-1,-,TRBJ1-5,-,CASSEADSRQPQHF,TGTGCCAGCAGTGAAGCCGATAGTAGGCAGCCCCAGCATTTT
TRBV29-1,-,TRBJ1-2,-,CSVEDQGRSYTF,TGCAGCGTTGAAGACCAGGGTCGGAGCTACACCTTC
TRBV9,-,TRBJ2-2,-,CASSVGGRTGELFF,TGTGCCAGCAGCGTAGGGGGCCGAACCGGGGAGCTGTTTTTT